These 24 T cell receptor beta chains were all obtained from the same sample, sequenced in a study of blood T cell repertoires in COVID-19. Sequencing was performed with immunoSEQ multiplex PCR; in TCRdb, only in-frame clones are kept and a portion is missing. The table shows approximately 200,000 clones, with roughly three quarters occurring only once. Sequenced input: peripheral blood. The receptor source for this set is a middle-aged woman with COVID-19, enrolled during active disease.

The chain recombines TRBV4-2 with TRBJ1-2, with D uncertain. Trimming took 0 bases from V and 0 from J, leaving 5 bases between them. CDR3 size: 14 residues. The germline CDR1 and CDR2 sequences are LGHNA and YNFKEQ. The CDR3 reads CASSQDEANYGYTF. The CDR3 coding sequence is TGTGCCAGCAGCCAAGATGAGGCTAACTATGGCTACACCTTC.

The count of this clone is one. The V gene is TRBV7-2, the J gene TRBJ1-6, with 8 bases aligning to TRBD1. The junction had 12 bases not matched to a gene; V was cut back by 7 bases and J by 7 bases. This CDR3 spans 16 amino acids. Per the germline V gene, CDR1 is SGHTA and CDR2 is FQGNSA. In nucleotides, the CDR3 is TGTGCCAGCAACACGGGGTCCGGGACAGGAAATTCACCCCTCCACTTT. Encoded protein: CASNTGSGTGNSPLHF.

V is TRBV6-6 and J is TRBJ2-7; 11 nucleotides align to TRBD1. The CDR3 extends over 13 amino acids. Trimming took 7 bases from V and 3 from J; bases not matched to a gene: 2. Germline CDR1 reads MNHNY; CDR2 reads SVGAGI (reference sequence). The CDR3 coding sequence is TGTGCCAGCATCGGGACAGGGGGCTACGAGCAGTACTTC. It specifies CASIGTGGYEQYF.

The V and J genes are TRBV5-1 and TRBJ2-2, with D perhaps matching TRBD1 (5 bases). V was shortened by 0 bases and J by 3 bases, with 12 bases between the two germline ends. The CDR3 spans 16 residues. Germline V gene sequence: CDR1 SGHRS, CDR2 YFSETQ. The CDR3 nucleotides are TGCGCCAGCAGCTTGGGGAACACAGGTTACACCGGGGAGCTGTTTTTT. Protein: CASSLGNTGYTGELFF.

The rearrangement links TRBV3-1 (or the pseudogene TRBV3-2) to TRBJ2-7; perhaps TRBD1 as D (6 bases). Trimming removed 5 bases at V and 5 bases at J, with 22 bases between. This CDR3 is built from 16 residues. Germline V CDR1 and CDR2: LGHDT, YNNKEL (reference sequence). Here the CDR3 reads CASSFKGVGRRDEQYF. DNA of the CDR3: TGTGCCAGCAGCTTTAAGGGGGTTGGGCGGCGCGACGAGCAGTACTTC.

The chain employs TRBV19 and TRBJ1-3; D is uncertain. Germline values: CDR1 LNHDA, CDR2 SQIVND (reference sequence). The CDR3 extends over 14 amino acids. Trimming cost V 7 bases and J 9 bases, with 19 bases left between them. The CDR3 here is CASIRTAGETTIYF. DNA for the CDR3: TGTGCCAGTATTAGAACCGCCGGAGAGACCACCATATATTTT.

The V and J genes are TRBV10-2 and TRBJ2-6; the match to TRBD2 covers 12 bases. V shed 9 bases, J shed 2 bases, and the junction held 8 bases outside the gene matches. Germline values: CDR1 WSHSY, CDR2 SAAADI. The CDR3 sequence is 17 residues long. CDR3 sequence reads: CARVIASGRAGANVLTF. The CDR3 coding sequence is TGCGCCAGGGTGATAGCTAGCGGGAGGGCTGGGGCCAACGTCCTGACTTTC.

The rearrangement uses TRBV4-1 and TRBJ2-7; 10 bases align to TRBD1. The CDR3 totals 17 residues. The V gene's germline CDR1 is MGHRA and CDR2 YSYEKL. The J segment lost 7 bases and the V segment lost 2 bases, leaving 14 bases of the junction unmatched. The CDR3 bases are TGCGCCAGCAGCCAACCTTCCGGACAGGGGGTACCTATAGAGCAGTACTTC. It is translated as CASSQPSGQGVPIEQYF.

The rearrangement uses TRBV7-2 and TRBJ2-5, with a possible D match to TRBD2 (7 bases). This CDR3 region has 12 residues. V was cut by 5 bases and J by 6 bases, with 10 bases left in between. The V gene's germline CDR1 is SGHTA and CDR2 FQGNSA. The CDR3 region has the DNA TGTGCCAGCAGCCCCGGGGGGCAGACCCAGTACTTC. Translating it yields CASSPGGQTQYF.

This clone was seen only once. The chain links TRBV20-1 to TRBJ2-7; D ambiguous. CDR1 and CDR2 from the germline V gene are DFQATT and SNEGSKA (reference sequence). The CDR3 runs 11 residues. The germline V and J ends were trimmed by 6 bases and 6 bases, with 12 bases remaining between them. The chain's CDR3 is CSAPSDLEQYF. As DNA, the CDR3 is TGCAGTGCCCCCAGCGATCTCGAGCAGTACTTC.

The gene calls are TRBV9 and TRBJ1-2; TRBD1 is a possible D gene (6 bases). The CDR3 runs to 15 residues. CDR1 and CDR2 (germline): SGDLS, YYNGEE. Trimming cost V 4 bases and J 4 bases, with 17 bases left between them. CDR3 bases: TGTGCCAGCAGCCCCCGTTGGGAAGGGGGCTATGGCTACACCTTC. Its translation is CASSPRWEGGYGYTF.

The rearrangement links TRBV4-1 to TRBJ1-1, with D maybe TRBD1 (5 bases). The V gene lost 0 bases and the J gene lost 11 bases, with 19 bases spanning the gap. The germline CDR1 and CDR2 sequences are MGHRA and YSYEKL. The CDR3 is 15 residues long. The CDR3 coding sequence is TGCGCCAGCAGCCAAGATCAGGGCAGCGGGAGGTTCGCTTTCTTT. Translated, it gives CASSQDQGSGRFAFF.

The CDR3 sequence: CATSDLAGSNQPQHF. The CDR3 bases are TGTGCCACCAGTGATTTAGCAGGGAGCAATCAGCCCCAGCATTTT. This chain links TRBV24-1 with TRBJ1-5; tentatively, D is TRBD1 (5 bases). The germline V and J ends were trimmed by 1 base and 1 base, with 7 bases remaining between them. Germline lookup yields CDR1 KGHDR and CDR2 SFDVKD. The CDR3 contains 15 residues.

This CDR3 is CASSQRAGMKTNEKLFF. In DNA, the CDR3 is TGCGCCAGCAGTCAAAGGGCAGGGATGAAGACTAATGAAAAACTGTTTTTT. The chain couples TRBV23-1 to TRBJ1-4; tentative D call: TRBD1 (5 bases). TRBV23-1 is given ORF status, its function remaining uncertain. Trimming shortened V by 2 bases and J by 2 bases, and 15 bases separated the two germline ends. The CDR3 has 17 residues.

This rearrangement joins TRBV29-1 to TRBJ2-1, with TRBD1 identical over 7 bases. This CDR3 is built from 14 residues. The junction had 7 bases not matched to a gene; V was cut back by 4 bases and J by 4 bases. CDR1 is SQVTM, CDR2 ANQGSEA, per germline. CDR3: CSVGGHRGYNEQFF. DNA of the CDR3: TGCAGCGTTGGGGGACACAGGGGATACAATGAGCAGTTCTTC.

The chain recombines TRBV6-5 with TRBJ2-1, with TRBD2 matching over 10 bases. Looked up from germline, CDR1 is MNHEY and CDR2 is SVGAGI. CDR3 length equals 13 residues. After removal of 8 bases from V and 6 bases from J, the junction contained 4 bases not matched to a gene. CDR3 residues: CASERGGSNEQFF. CDR3 sequence (DNA): TGTGCCAGCGAGCGGGGGGGTTCCAATGAGCAGTTCTTC.

The chain has TRBV5-1 and TRBJ2-6, with 7 bases aligning to TRBD1. The V and J ends lost 3 bases and 4 bases, in that order; junction bases with no gene match: 7. Germline CDR1 SGHRS, CDR2 YFSETQ. The CDR3 covers 16 residues. The CDR3 nucleotides read TGCGCCAGCAGCTGGTCAGGGACAGCCGGGGCCAACGTCCTGACTTTC. Translated, it gives CASSWSGTAGANVLTF.

The rearrangement joins TRBV5-1 to TRBJ1-2; D is unresolved. The CDR3 length is 14 residues. V was trimmed by 1 base and J by 0 bases, leaving 7 bases between them. Looked up from germline, CDR1 is SGHRS and CDR2 is YFSETQ. CDR3 DNA: TGCGCCAGCAGCTTGACAGAAGCTAACTATGGCTACACCTTC. Translation: CASSLTEANYGYTF. The variable domain in full, with the rest retrieved from reference TRBV5-1 and TRBJ1-2, is KAGVTQTPRYLIKTRGQQVTLSCSPISGHRSVSWYQQTPGQGLQFLFEYFSETQRNKGNFPGRFSGRQFSNSRSEMNVSTLELGDSALYLCASSLTEANYGYTFGSGTRLTVV.

V usage is TRBV18 and J usage is TRBJ1-1; D gene unclear. This CDR3 spans 13 amino acids. V was trimmed by 2 bases and J by 3 bases, leaving 7 bases between them. The germline CDR1 and CDR2 sequences are KGHSH and LQKENI. CDR3: CASSPIQDTEAFF. In nucleotides, the CDR3 is TGTGCCAGCTCACCAATCCAGGACACTGAAGCTTTCTTT.

V is TRBV30 and J is TRBJ2-1; D gene unclear. The CDR3 runs 13 residues. V was clipped by 6 bases and J by 4 bases, with 13 bases between them. Germline CDR1 GTSNPN, CDR2 SVGIG (reference sequence). The chain's CDR3 is CACTVSPYNEQFF. CDR3 DNA sequence: TGTGCCTGCACCGTTAGCCCGTACAATGAGCAGTTCTTC.

The gene calls are TRBV14 and TRBJ2-7; a possible D gene is TRBD2 (5 bases). Per the germline V gene, CDR1 is SGHDN and CDR2 is FVKESK. V was pared by 3 bases and J by 0 bases, with 15 bases between. The CDR3 runs 16 residues. The DNA for the CDR3 is TGTGCCAGCAGCCACGGGCCCAGGAGGTTCTCCTACGAGCAGTACTTC. Translated, it gives CASSHGPRRFSYEQYF.

V and J are TRBV18 and TRBJ1-5, with D tentatively TRBD1 (6 bases). V shed 3 bases and J shed 7 bases, with 16 bases lying between them. CDR1 and CDR2 from the germline V gene are KGHSH and LQKENI. This CDR3 spans 15 amino acids. Here the CDR3 DNA reads TGTGCCAGCTCACCCGCTGTAGGGGGGGGACAGCCCCAGCATTTT. This codes for CASSPAVGGGQPQHF.

V gene TRBV6-1 combines with J gene TRBJ2-5, with D unresolved. Germline loops: CDR1 MNHNS, CDR2 SASEGT. The CDR3 is 15 residues long. The V and J ends lost 2 bases and 1 base respectively, with 11 bases between them. The CDR3 spells CASSELAYSQETQYF. CDR3 sequence (DNA): TGTGCCAGCAGTGAACTTGCCTACAGCCAAGAGACCCAGTACTTC.

The chain joins TRBV6-5 to TRBJ2-7; D is undetermined. CDR1 is MNHEY and CDR2 is SVGAGI in the germline V gene. The CDR3 totals 13 residues. V lost 7 bases to trimming and J lost 1 base, with 11 bases between them. CDR3 protein: CASIYPGSYEQYF. The DNA of the CDR3 is TGTGCCAGCATCTACCCAGGATCCTACGAGCAGTACTTC.